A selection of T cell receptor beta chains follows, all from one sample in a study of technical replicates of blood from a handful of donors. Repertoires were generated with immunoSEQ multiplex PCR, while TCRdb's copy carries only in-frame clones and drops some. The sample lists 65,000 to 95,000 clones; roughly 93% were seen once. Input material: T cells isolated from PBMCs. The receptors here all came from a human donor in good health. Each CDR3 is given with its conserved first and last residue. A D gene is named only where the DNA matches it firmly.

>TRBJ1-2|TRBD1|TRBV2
CARGTGNLDGYTF
TGTGCCCGGGGGACAGGGAATTTGGATGGCTACACCTTC
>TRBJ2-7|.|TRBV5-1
CASSLEGDEQYF
TGCGCCAGCAGCTTGGAAGGGGACGAGCAGTACTTC
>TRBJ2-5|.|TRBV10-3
CAISLEGRETQYF
TGTGCCATCAGTTTGGAGGGCCGAGAGACCCAGTACTTC
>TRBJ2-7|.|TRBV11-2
CASSLVGKAYEQYF
TGTGCCAGCAGCTTAGTCGGGAAGGCCTACGAGCAGTACTTC
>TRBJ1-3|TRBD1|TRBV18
CASSPTGRDTIYF
TGTGCCAGCTCACCGACAGGGCGAGACACCATATATTTT
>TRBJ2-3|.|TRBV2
CASSEVSTDTQYF
TGTGCCAGCAGTGAAGTCTCCACAGATACGCAGTATTTT
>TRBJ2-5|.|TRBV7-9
CASSPPEGLETQYF
TGTGCCAGCAGCCCTCCTGAGGGCTTAGAGACCCAGTACTTC
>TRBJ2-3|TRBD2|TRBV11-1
CASSQGLPSTDTQYF
TGTGCCAGCAGCCAGGGACTACCGAGCACAGATACGCAGTATTTT
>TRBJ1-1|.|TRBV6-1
CASSVTVNTEAFF
TGTGCCAGCAGTGTCACAGTGAACACTGAAGCTTTCTTT
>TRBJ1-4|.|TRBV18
CASSPTGRNEKLFF
TGTGCCAGCTCACCGACAGGCCGAAATGAAAAACTGTTTTTT
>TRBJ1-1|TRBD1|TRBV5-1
CASSLVGQGVKAFF
TGCGCCAGCAGCTTGGTGGGACAGGGGGTGAAAGCTTTCTTT
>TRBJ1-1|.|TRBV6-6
CASSTRGSAFF
TGTGCCAGCAGTACTAGGGGGTCGGCTTTCTTT
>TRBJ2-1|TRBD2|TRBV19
CASSTILAGGPNEQFF
TGTGCCAGTAGTACCATTCTAGCGGGGGGACCCAATGAGCAGTTCTTC
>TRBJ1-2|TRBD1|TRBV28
CASSLAGGSPGYTF
TGTGCCAGCAGTTTAGCAGGGGGAAGTCCTGGCTACACCTTC
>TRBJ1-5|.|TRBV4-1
CASSHTGQPQHF
TGCGCCAGCAGCCACACAGGACAGCCCCAGCATTTT
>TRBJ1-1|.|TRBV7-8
CASSLSRSGIVGAAFF
TGTGCCAGCAGCTTATCCCGGTCCGGGATTGTCGGTGCAGCTTTCTTT
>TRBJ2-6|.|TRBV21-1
CASSKYFVGTGRSGANVLTF
TGTGCCAGCAGCAAATATTTCGTCGGGACTGGGAGATCTGGGGCCAACGTCCTGACTTTC